This TCR beta chain emerged from a study of Ad26.COV2.S vaccination and SARS-CoV-2 variants. For the study at large: Ad26.COV2.S was injected intramuscularly once or twice, 56 days apart.

Noted treatment: some 20 received Ad26.COV2.S at low or high dose, single or two shots; about 5 received placebo; per-sample allocation not given. Sampling was performed 63 days after the first vaccine or placebo injection. An adult of 18-55 years in Boston served as donor. Study-wide findings and caveats: The authors reported substantial breadth in spike-specific CD8+ and CD4+ T cell responses after vaccination. People given the vaccine had a wider spike-specific TCR breadth than placebo recipients did.

The V segment lost 4 bases and the J segment 4 bases; nucleotides outside the gene matches: 7. CDR3 size: 15 residues. Germline CDR1 is LNHDA and CDR2 is SQIVND (reference sequence). In regard to this clone: The antigen is not known.

The data were produced by immunoSEQ multiplex PCR, yet TCRdb's version contains in-frame clones alone and is incomplete. Found here are about 500,000 clones, 80% to 90% of them singletons; the top ten hold about 1.7%. This sequence joins TRBV19 and TRBJ1-2; 9 nucleotides agree with TRBD1. The sequenced sample was peripheral blood, obtained in a trial of Ad26.COV2.S vaccine versus placebo. The sequence was obtained from a person between 18 and 60 years old who received the Ad26.COV2.S COVID-19 vaccine or a placebo. CDR3 sequence reads: CASSTPGTGPYGYTF. DNA of the CDR3: TGTGCCAGTAGTACCCCGGGGACAGGGCCCTATGGCTACACCTTC. The full variable domain, rest sourced from reference TRBV19 and TRBJ1-2, is DGGITQSPKYLFRKEGQNVTLSCEQNLNHDAMYWYRQDPGQGLRLIYYSQIVNDFQKGDIAEGYSVSREKKESFPLTVTSAQKNPTAFYLCASSTPGTGPYGYTFGSGTRLTVV.